One and the same sample provided the 8 T cell receptor beta chains below, sequenced in a study of T-cell memory formation after mild COVID-19. TCRdb processed the 5' RACE reads anew with MiXCR; each CDR3 protein has one entry. The sample has roughly 250,000 distinct CDR3 sequences, less than 20% seen once; the top ten hold around 3.8%. What was sequenced was PBMCs or a T cell subset sorted from them (not recorded which). The receptors shown here come from a man aged 18 to 29 who had mild COVID-19 (a few samples of this study predate the infection). Cell type and time point are not known.

This clonotype came up many times. The V call is TRBV12-3 or TRBV12-4, the J call TRBJ2-1; 7 bases align to TRBD1. V trimming: 4 bases; J trimming: 4 bases; junction bases outside the gene matches: 10. CDR3 length: 16 amino acids. The CDR3 DNA reads as TGTGCCAGCAGTTCCGGACCGGGACAGAAGTACAATGAGCAGTTCTTC. This codes for CASSSGPGQKYNEQFF.

The chain carries TRBV4-1 and TRBJ1-3; D possibly corresponds to TRBD1 (5 bases). Germline lookup yields CDR1 MGHRA and CDR2 YSYEKL. V was pared by 2 bases and J by 4 bases, with 18 bases between. The CDR3 totals 17 residues. The CDR3 sequence: CASSQSLGREKGNTIYF. CDR3 DNA: TGCGCCAGCAGCCAATCTTTGGGCAGGGAGAAAGGAAACACCATATATTTT.

Concerning this clonotype: One end of the junction does not line up with germline, which may come from a read error. The chain carries TRBV11-2 and TRBJ2-2, with D maybe TRBD2 (5 bases). CDR1 and CDR2 (germline): SGHAT, FQNNGV. This CDR3 is built from 15 residues. The CDR3 reads CDSSLDGGRAGELFF. Written as DNA, the CDR3 is TGTGACAGCAGCTTAGATGGCGGGCGCGCCGGGGAGCTGTTTTTT.

This clonotype was picked up a small number of times. The rearrangement joins TRBV28 to TRBJ1-5; 8 bases match TRBD1. Losses at the gene ends were 9 bases for V and 6 bases for J; bases not matched to a gene: 7. The CDR3 length is 13 residues. Germline loops: CDR1 MDHEN, CDR2 SYDVKM. CDR3 nucleotides: TGTGCCAGTGACAGGGGAGGGGGTCAGCCCCAGCATTTT. It is translated as CASDRGGGQPQHF.

This clonotype has just a few counts. The rearrangement links TRBV24-1 to TRBJ2-2; the D gene is possibly TRBD2 (5 bases). Germline V gives CDR1 KGHDR, CDR2 SFDVKD. The CDR3 consists of 14 residues. Trimming took off 6 bases at V and 1 base at J, with 8 bases between the two ends. CDR3 DNA: TGTGCCACCAGTTCTGGACTGAACACCGGGGAGCTGTTTTTT. Encoded protein: CATSSGLNTGELFF.

The chain recombines TRBV3-1 with TRBJ2-1; 13 nucleotides line up with TRBD2. V trimming: 4 bases; J trimming: 8 bases; junction bases outside the gene matches: 5. Germline CDR1 LGHDT, CDR2 YNNKEL (reference sequence). There are 15 residues in the CDR3. The CDR3 coding sequence is TGTGCCAGCAGCCTCAGGACTAGCGGGGGTGATGAGCAGTTCTTC. Its protein product is CASSLRTSGGDEQFF.

The chain links TRBV6-5 to TRBJ2-7; D is perhaps TRBD1 or TRBD2 (6 bases each). The V and J ends lost 7 bases and 3 bases respectively, with 16 bases between them. The CDR3 sequence is 14 residues long. Germline CDR1 is MNHEY and CDR2 is SVGAGI. DNA for the CDR3: TGTGCCAGCATCAACAGGGTGGGAGGCTACGAGCAGTACTTC. It is translated as CASINRVGGYEQYF.

This clonotype was seen a few times. The chain combines TRBV4-1 with TRBJ2-7; D tentatively fits TRBD1 or TRBD2 (5 bases each). Looked up from germline, CDR1 is MGHRA and CDR2 is YSYEKL. V gave up 10 bases and J gave up 4 bases, with 17 bases separating them. This CDR3 is 13 amino acids long. CDR3 DNA sequence: TGCGCCACCTCGGGGCCTTCGGGGTACGAGCAGTACTTC. This gives the protein CATSGPSGYEQYF.